The clone carrying this T cell receptor (beta chain) appeared a single time. Its antigen is unidentified. Through a sample-barcoded 5' primer and a J-beta primer mix, a second PCR was run for about 6 to 11 cycles. In TCRdb, the 5' RACE reads were re-called with MiXCR into one record per CDR3 protein. The sample yields hundreds of thousands of distinct CDR3 sequences, 40% to 50% seen once. This CDR3 spans 14 amino acids. The J segment lost 11 bases and the V segment lost 3 bases, leaving 8 bases of the junction unmatched. This record belongs to a study of blood T cells in healthy people across ages. Study results and caveats: Donors of long life had a larger count of naive CD4+ cells and greater diversity than aged donors.

The sequenced sample was blood. The V and J genes are TRBV12-3 or TRBV12-4 and TRBJ2-5, with 11 bases that match TRBD1. This receptor was obtained from a man aged 55 to 70 in good health. CDR3 in DNA: TGTGCCAGCAGTTTTGGACAGGGGGCATGGGAGCAGTACTTC. It yields the protein CASSFGQGAWEQYF.